A single sample gave rise to the 31 T cell receptor beta chains below, sequenced in a study of cytomegalovirus exposure and HLA in healthy donors. Primers: 60 Vbeta forward and 13 Jbeta reverse. Libraries were prepared by immunoSEQ multiplex PCR; TCRdb keeps only in-frame clonotypes and omits some of them. The sample contains about 200,000 clones, roughly 80% of which appear only once. Sequenced material: PBMCs. These receptors were obtained from a man aged 25-45 years in good health and CMV-seronegative.

The chain combines TRBV18 with TRBJ2-1, with 12 nucleotides matching TRBD1. Germline V lookup: CDR1 KGHSH, CDR2 LQKENI. The CDR3 loop spans 14 amino acids. With 2 bases clipped from V and 8 bases from J, the junction kept 1 base outside the gene matches. The CDR3 nucleotides are TGTGCCAGCTCACCAGGGACAGGGGGCTATGAGCAGTTCTTC. Protein: CASSPGTGGYEQFF.

The V gene is TRBV28, the J gene TRBJ1-2, with 7 bases matching TRBD1. Germline V gene lookup returns CDR1 MDHEN and CDR2 SYDVKM. With V trimmed by 5 bases and J by 8 bases, 14 bases remained unmatched. This CDR3 comprises 15 residues. CDR3 residues: CASSPPGGQGVGYTF. DNA of the CDR3: TGTGCCAGCAGTCCGCCGGGCGGGCAGGGGGTAGGCTACACCTTC.

The chain combines TRBV6-5 with TRBJ1-5, with no clear D. This CDR3 is 15 amino acids long. V shed 5 bases and J shed 0 bases, with 11 bases lying between them. CDR1 and CDR2 (germline): MNHEY, SVGAGI. CDR3 sequence reads: CASSRGTNSNQPQHF. In nucleotides, the CDR3 is TGTGCCAGCAGTCGGGGTACGAATAGCAATCAGCCCCAGCATTTT.

The chain couples TRBV28 to TRBJ1-5; possibly TRBD1 for D (6 bases). The length of the CDR3 is 14 residues. V was shortened by 6 bases and J by 9 bases, with 18 bases between the two germline ends. From germline, CDR1 is MDHEN and CDR2 SYDVKM. The CDR3, as DNA: TGTGCCAGCAGCCTAACAGGGACCCGAGGGCCCCAGCATTTT. It codes for CASSLTGTRGPQHF.

The chain carries TRBV14 and TRBJ1-1; no reliable D call. Trimming took 1 base from V and 3 from J, leaving 3 bases between them. The CDR3 has 12 amino acids. Germline V lookup: CDR1 SGHDN, CDR2 FVKESK. The CDR3 reads CASSQAHTEAFF. The CDR3 DNA reads as TGTGCCAGCAGCCAAGCTCACACTGAAGCTTTCTTT.

The chain has TRBV5-1 and TRBJ1-3; 8 nucleotides agree with TRBD1. CDR3 length: 14 amino acids. Germline trimming cut 5 bases from V and 3 bases from J; bases unmatched to any gene: 4. Germline V lookup: CDR1 SGHRS, CDR2 YFSETQ. In nucleotides, the CDR3 is TGCGCCAGCAGTCCCACAGGGGGTGGAAACACCATATATTTT. Protein sequence: CASSPTGGGNTIYF.

The chain recombines TRBV9 with TRBJ2-1; 8 bases align to TRBD1. This CDR3 has 15 residues. The ends lost 0 bases at V and 8 bases at J; junction bases unmatched: 7. Germline V gene lookup returns CDR1 SGDLS and CDR2 YYNGEE. CDR3 nucleotides: TGTGCCAGCAGCGTAGAAGGACAGGGTGTGGATGAGCAGTTCTTC. Its translation is CASSVEGQGVDEQFF.

The chain uses TRBV4-2 and TRBJ2-7, with unresolved D. V lost 0 bases, J lost 1 base, and 7 bases lay in between. CDR3 length: 14 residues. Germline assignment: CDR1 LGHNA and CDR2 YNFKEQ. As DNA, the CDR3 is TGTGCCAGCAGCCAAGATTACAATTCCTACGAGCAGTACTTC. Translating it yields CASSQDYNSYEQYF.

The chain links TRBV7-8 to TRBJ2-5, with TRBD1 identical over 7 bases. Germline loops: CDR1 SGHVS, CDR2 FQNEAQ. The CDR3 extends over 15 amino acids. V trimming: 0 bases; J trimming: 0 bases; junction bases outside the gene matches: 1. In nucleotides, the CDR3 is TGTGCCAGCAGCTTAGCCGGGACAGACCAAGAGACCCAGTACTTC. It yields the protein CASSLAGTDQETQYF.

This clone was seen just once. The chain recombines TRBV6-1 with TRBJ2-2; possible D gene TRBD2, 5 bases. Between the trimmed V and J ends, which lost 8 bases and 6 bases, there was a span of 10 bases. CDR1 and CDR2 (germline): MNHNS, SASEGT. The CDR3 is 12 amino acids. The DNA of the CDR3 is TGTGCCAGCGTACTAGGGCCCGGGGAGCTGTTTTTT. This gives the protein CASVLGPGELFF.

The chain joins TRBV5-1 to TRBJ1-5, with a weak D call TRBD1 (5 bases). The length of the CDR3 is 15 residues. Germline CDR1 and CDR2: SGHRS and YFSETQ. Trimming removed 4 bases from V and 3 bases from J, with 14 bases in between. The CDR3 DNA reads TGCGCCAGCAGCACGGGACTGAAGGACAATCAGCCCCAGCATTTT. It codes for CASSTGLKDNQPQHF.

The gene calls are TRBV5-1 and TRBJ2-1, with D possibly TRBD1 on 5 matching bases. Trimming removed 0 bases from V and 6 bases from J, with 13 bases in between. The germline gives CDR1 SGHRS, CDR2 YFSETQ. The CDR3 runs 15 residues. The CDR3 loop is CASSLGRVGSNEQFF. The CDR3 DNA is TGCGCCAGCAGCTTGGGCAGGGTGGGGTCCAATGAGCAGTTCTTC.

The chain couples TRBV18 to TRBJ1-5; 8 bases are shared with TRBD1. This CDR3 is built from 15 residues. Trimming removed 1 base from V and 6 bases from J; junction bases left unmatched: 5. The germline V gene has CDR1 KGHSH and CDR2 LQKENI. CDR3 amino acids: CASSPQSGGGQPQHF. CDR3 sequence (DNA): TGTGCCAGCTCACCACAATCAGGGGGCGGTCAGCCCCAGCATTTT.

Ten or more counts support this clone. The chain links TRBV6-5 to TRBJ1-1; possible D gene TRBD1, 5 bases. V shed 2 bases and J shed 7 bases, with 14 bases lying between them. Germline CDR1 and CDR2: MNHEY and SVGAGI. CDR3 length: 14 amino acids. CDR3 residues: CASSYQGEYSEAFF. CDR3 in DNA: TGTGCCAGCAGTTACCAAGGGGAATATAGTGAAGCTTTCTTT.

This clone was observed a few times. The V call is TRBV9, the J call TRBJ2-2; 8 bases match TRBD1. Trimming removed 5 bases from V and 5 bases from J; junction bases left unmatched: 8. This CDR3 region has 15 residues. CDR1 and CDR2 from the germline V gene are SGDLS and YYNGEE. The CDR3 DNA follows: TGTGCCAGCAGTGGCGGACAGGGAAGGACCGGGGAGCTGTTTTTT. As protein: CASSGGQGRTGELFF.

The chain employs TRBV7-3 and TRBJ2-2, with 7 bases that match TRBD1. Germline loops: CDR1 SGHTA, CDR2 FQGTGA. The V gene end was trimmed by 4 bases and the J gene end by 3 bases; junction bases not matched to a gene: 5. CDR3 length equals 15 residues. This CDR3 is CASSSRQGYTGELFF. CDR3 DNA: TGTGCCAGCAGCTCCCGACAGGGCTACACCGGGGAGCTGTTTTTT.

The DNA for the CDR3 is TGTGCCACCTCAGGGGTCAGGTCGGACACTGAAGCTTTCTTT. The encoded protein is CATSGVRSDTEAFF. V is TRBV6-1 and J is TRBJ1-1, with TRBD1 as a possible D gene (6 bases). This CDR3 contains 14 residues. V gave up 10 bases and J gave up 3 bases, with 18 bases separating them. In germline, CDR1 is MNHNS, CDR2 SASEGT.

The J gene is TRBJ1-1, the V gene TRBV6-1, with TRBD1 as a possible D gene (6 bases). The CDR3 sequence is 13 residues long. Trimming removed 6 bases at V and 11 bases at J, with 19 bases between. Germline V gives CDR1 MNHNS, CDR2 SASEGT. DNA of the CDR3: TGTGCCAGCAGACCGGGACAAACAGGTTCTGCTTTCTTT. It translates to CASRPGQTGSAFF.

V and J are TRBV18 and TRBJ2-7; 10 nucleotides match TRBD1. Germline trimming cut 3 bases from V and 10 bases from J; bases unmatched to any gene: 6. Germline V CDR1 and CDR2: KGHSH, LQKENI. This CDR3 region has 13 residues. Here the CDR3 reads CASSPKDRGSQYF. The DNA of the CDR3 is TGTGCCAGCTCACCCAAGGACAGGGGGTCCCAGTACTTC.

The chain uses TRBV19 and TRBJ2-1, with 8 bases aligning to TRBD1. Germline values: CDR1 LNHDA, CDR2 SQIVND (reference sequence). CDR3 length: 15 amino acids. Trimming cost V 8 bases and J 4 bases; bases outside gene matches: 10. The DNA of the CDR3 is TGTGCCAGTTCCCACCGGGACAGGCTATACAATGAGCAGTTCTTC. Amino acids: CASSHRDRLYNEQFF.

The chain links TRBV5-4 to TRBJ2-5, with D tentatively TRBD1 (5 bases). V was clipped by 0 bases and J by 5 bases, with 14 bases between them. CDR3 length: 15 amino acids. The germline gives CDR1 SGHNT, CDR2 YYREEE (reference sequence). The CDR3 DNA follows: TGTGCCAGCAGCTTGGGGTCCAGGGATCGGGAGACCCAGTACTTC. Protein product: CASSLGSRDRETQYF. Looking up the rest from reference TRBV5-4 and TRBJ2-5 gives the full variable domain: ETGVTQSPTHLIKTRGQQVTLRCSSQSGHNTVSWYQQALGQGPQFIFQYYREEENGRGNFPPRFSGLQFPNYSSELNVNALELDDSALYLCASSLGSRDRETQYFGPGTRLLVL.

The chain carries TRBV18 and TRBJ1-2, with a tentative D call TRBD1 (6 bases). V was pared by 3 bases and J by 7 bases, with 15 bases between. The CDR3 runs 14 residues. Germline CDR1 KGHSH, CDR2 LQKENI. The CDR3, as DNA: TGTGCCAGCTCACCGGGACATGGGGACCTTGGCTACACCTTC. This sequence encodes CASSPGHGDLGYTF.

The CDR3 region has the DNA TGTGCCAGCTCACCCGGGGACAGACCGACGAACACTGAAGCTTTCTTT. It encodes CASSPGDRPTNTEAFF. The genes are TRBV18 and TRBJ1-1; TRBD1 aligns across 7 bases. The V segment lost 3 bases and the J segment 1 base; nucleotides outside the gene matches: 8. Germline-derived CDR1 and CDR2 are KGHSH and LQKENI. CDR3 length equals 16 residues. Based on the CDR3 plus reference TRBV18 and TRBJ1-1, the full variable domain is NAGVMQNPRHLVRRRGQEARLRCSPMKGHSHVYWYRQLPEEGLKFMVYLQKENIIDESGMPKERFSAEFPKEGPSILRIQQVVRGDSAAYFCASSPGDRPTNTEAFFGQGTRLTVV.

This clone showed up just once. The rearrangement uses TRBV7-9 and TRBJ1-2, with D maybe TRBD1 (6 bases). Germline CDR1 SEHNR, CDR2 FQNEAQ (reference sequence). CDR3 length equals 14 residues. Trimming removed 6 bases from V and 4 bases from J, with 15 bases in between. CDR3 nucleotides: TGTGCCAGCAGTCCCGAGGCAGGGGCCTATGGCTACACCTTC. Its protein is CASSPEAGAYGYTF.

The chain is built from TRBV6-6 and TRBJ2-7; 10 bases agree with TRBD1. The germline gives CDR1 MNHNY, CDR2 SVGAGI (reference sequence). The V and J ends lost 4 bases and 3 bases, in that order; junction bases with no gene match: 6. This CDR3 has 15 amino acids. The CDR3 DNA follows: TGTGCCAGCAGTTTGGGACAGGGGCTAGGCTACGAGCAGTACTTC. The encoded protein is CASSLGQGLGYEQYF.

This rearrangement joins TRBV10-3 to TRBJ2-3; 7 bases fit TRBD2. Trimming at V came to 8 bases and at J to 0 bases, leaving 8 bases not matched to a gene. Germline V gene lookup returns CDR1 ENHRY and CDR2 SYGVKD. CDR3 size: 15 residues. CDR3 in amino acids: CAIGMGGTSTDTQYF. CDR3 bases: TGTGCCATCGGGATGGGGGGGACTAGCACAGATACGCAGTATTTT.

The chain couples TRBV13 to TRBJ2-7, with D unresolved. The germline V and J ends were trimmed by 6 bases and 1 base, with 10 bases remaining between them. Germline assignment: CDR1 PRHDT and CDR2 FYEKMQ (reference sequence). CDR3 length equals 13 residues. As DNA, the CDR3 is TGTGCCAGCAGGTCTAGTTCTTCCTACGAGCAGTACTTC. Protein: CASRSSSSYEQYF.

The V gene is TRBV5-6, the J gene TRBJ2-3, with D perhaps matching TRBD1 (6 bases). CDR1 is SGHDT, CDR2 YYEEEE, per germline. The CDR3 is 15 residues long. V lost 0 bases and J lost 2, with 10 bases in between. The CDR3, as DNA: TGTGCCAGCAGCTTGGCCGTGGGGGCCACAGATACGCAGTATTTT. It codes for CASSLAVGATDTQYF. Full variable domain (outside the CDR3, taken from reference TRBV5-6 and TRBJ2-3): DAGVTQSPTHLIKTRGQQVTLRCSPKSGHDTVSWYQQALGQGPQFIFQYYEEEERQRGNFPDRFSGHQFPNYSSELNVNALLLGDSALYLCASSLAVGATDTQYFGPGTRLTVL.

The CDR3 loop is CASSLAGTHTGELFF. CDR3 in DNA: TGTGCCAGCAGTTTAGCAGGAACTCACACCGGGGAGCTGTTTTTT. V is TRBV27 and J is TRBJ2-2; no clear D. CDR1 and CDR2 (germline): MNHEY, SMNVEV (reference sequence). V was pared by 2 bases and J by 3 bases, with 10 bases between. This CDR3 contains 15 residues.

This clone was counted only a few times. This chain connects TRBV28 to TRBJ1-2; D gene unclear. The germline CDR1 and CDR2 sequences are MDHEN and SYDVKM. Trimming removed 6 bases at V and 9 bases at J, with 17 bases between. CDR3 length: 13 amino acids. Written as DNA, the CDR3 is TGTGCCAGCAGCCGCGAACGGGGTCTTAGCTACACCTTC. Translating gives CASSRERGLSYTF.

This chain connects TRBV5-4 to TRBJ2-2; maybe TRBD2 (7 bases). CDR3 length: 16 amino acids. Per germline, CDR1 SGHNT and CDR2 YYREEE (reference sequence). V lost 0 bases and J lost 4, with 13 bases in between. The CDR3 here is CASSLEGGPFTGELFF. The CDR3 nucleotides read TGTGCCAGCAGCTTGGAGGGGGGGCCATTCACCGGGGAGCTGTTTTTT.